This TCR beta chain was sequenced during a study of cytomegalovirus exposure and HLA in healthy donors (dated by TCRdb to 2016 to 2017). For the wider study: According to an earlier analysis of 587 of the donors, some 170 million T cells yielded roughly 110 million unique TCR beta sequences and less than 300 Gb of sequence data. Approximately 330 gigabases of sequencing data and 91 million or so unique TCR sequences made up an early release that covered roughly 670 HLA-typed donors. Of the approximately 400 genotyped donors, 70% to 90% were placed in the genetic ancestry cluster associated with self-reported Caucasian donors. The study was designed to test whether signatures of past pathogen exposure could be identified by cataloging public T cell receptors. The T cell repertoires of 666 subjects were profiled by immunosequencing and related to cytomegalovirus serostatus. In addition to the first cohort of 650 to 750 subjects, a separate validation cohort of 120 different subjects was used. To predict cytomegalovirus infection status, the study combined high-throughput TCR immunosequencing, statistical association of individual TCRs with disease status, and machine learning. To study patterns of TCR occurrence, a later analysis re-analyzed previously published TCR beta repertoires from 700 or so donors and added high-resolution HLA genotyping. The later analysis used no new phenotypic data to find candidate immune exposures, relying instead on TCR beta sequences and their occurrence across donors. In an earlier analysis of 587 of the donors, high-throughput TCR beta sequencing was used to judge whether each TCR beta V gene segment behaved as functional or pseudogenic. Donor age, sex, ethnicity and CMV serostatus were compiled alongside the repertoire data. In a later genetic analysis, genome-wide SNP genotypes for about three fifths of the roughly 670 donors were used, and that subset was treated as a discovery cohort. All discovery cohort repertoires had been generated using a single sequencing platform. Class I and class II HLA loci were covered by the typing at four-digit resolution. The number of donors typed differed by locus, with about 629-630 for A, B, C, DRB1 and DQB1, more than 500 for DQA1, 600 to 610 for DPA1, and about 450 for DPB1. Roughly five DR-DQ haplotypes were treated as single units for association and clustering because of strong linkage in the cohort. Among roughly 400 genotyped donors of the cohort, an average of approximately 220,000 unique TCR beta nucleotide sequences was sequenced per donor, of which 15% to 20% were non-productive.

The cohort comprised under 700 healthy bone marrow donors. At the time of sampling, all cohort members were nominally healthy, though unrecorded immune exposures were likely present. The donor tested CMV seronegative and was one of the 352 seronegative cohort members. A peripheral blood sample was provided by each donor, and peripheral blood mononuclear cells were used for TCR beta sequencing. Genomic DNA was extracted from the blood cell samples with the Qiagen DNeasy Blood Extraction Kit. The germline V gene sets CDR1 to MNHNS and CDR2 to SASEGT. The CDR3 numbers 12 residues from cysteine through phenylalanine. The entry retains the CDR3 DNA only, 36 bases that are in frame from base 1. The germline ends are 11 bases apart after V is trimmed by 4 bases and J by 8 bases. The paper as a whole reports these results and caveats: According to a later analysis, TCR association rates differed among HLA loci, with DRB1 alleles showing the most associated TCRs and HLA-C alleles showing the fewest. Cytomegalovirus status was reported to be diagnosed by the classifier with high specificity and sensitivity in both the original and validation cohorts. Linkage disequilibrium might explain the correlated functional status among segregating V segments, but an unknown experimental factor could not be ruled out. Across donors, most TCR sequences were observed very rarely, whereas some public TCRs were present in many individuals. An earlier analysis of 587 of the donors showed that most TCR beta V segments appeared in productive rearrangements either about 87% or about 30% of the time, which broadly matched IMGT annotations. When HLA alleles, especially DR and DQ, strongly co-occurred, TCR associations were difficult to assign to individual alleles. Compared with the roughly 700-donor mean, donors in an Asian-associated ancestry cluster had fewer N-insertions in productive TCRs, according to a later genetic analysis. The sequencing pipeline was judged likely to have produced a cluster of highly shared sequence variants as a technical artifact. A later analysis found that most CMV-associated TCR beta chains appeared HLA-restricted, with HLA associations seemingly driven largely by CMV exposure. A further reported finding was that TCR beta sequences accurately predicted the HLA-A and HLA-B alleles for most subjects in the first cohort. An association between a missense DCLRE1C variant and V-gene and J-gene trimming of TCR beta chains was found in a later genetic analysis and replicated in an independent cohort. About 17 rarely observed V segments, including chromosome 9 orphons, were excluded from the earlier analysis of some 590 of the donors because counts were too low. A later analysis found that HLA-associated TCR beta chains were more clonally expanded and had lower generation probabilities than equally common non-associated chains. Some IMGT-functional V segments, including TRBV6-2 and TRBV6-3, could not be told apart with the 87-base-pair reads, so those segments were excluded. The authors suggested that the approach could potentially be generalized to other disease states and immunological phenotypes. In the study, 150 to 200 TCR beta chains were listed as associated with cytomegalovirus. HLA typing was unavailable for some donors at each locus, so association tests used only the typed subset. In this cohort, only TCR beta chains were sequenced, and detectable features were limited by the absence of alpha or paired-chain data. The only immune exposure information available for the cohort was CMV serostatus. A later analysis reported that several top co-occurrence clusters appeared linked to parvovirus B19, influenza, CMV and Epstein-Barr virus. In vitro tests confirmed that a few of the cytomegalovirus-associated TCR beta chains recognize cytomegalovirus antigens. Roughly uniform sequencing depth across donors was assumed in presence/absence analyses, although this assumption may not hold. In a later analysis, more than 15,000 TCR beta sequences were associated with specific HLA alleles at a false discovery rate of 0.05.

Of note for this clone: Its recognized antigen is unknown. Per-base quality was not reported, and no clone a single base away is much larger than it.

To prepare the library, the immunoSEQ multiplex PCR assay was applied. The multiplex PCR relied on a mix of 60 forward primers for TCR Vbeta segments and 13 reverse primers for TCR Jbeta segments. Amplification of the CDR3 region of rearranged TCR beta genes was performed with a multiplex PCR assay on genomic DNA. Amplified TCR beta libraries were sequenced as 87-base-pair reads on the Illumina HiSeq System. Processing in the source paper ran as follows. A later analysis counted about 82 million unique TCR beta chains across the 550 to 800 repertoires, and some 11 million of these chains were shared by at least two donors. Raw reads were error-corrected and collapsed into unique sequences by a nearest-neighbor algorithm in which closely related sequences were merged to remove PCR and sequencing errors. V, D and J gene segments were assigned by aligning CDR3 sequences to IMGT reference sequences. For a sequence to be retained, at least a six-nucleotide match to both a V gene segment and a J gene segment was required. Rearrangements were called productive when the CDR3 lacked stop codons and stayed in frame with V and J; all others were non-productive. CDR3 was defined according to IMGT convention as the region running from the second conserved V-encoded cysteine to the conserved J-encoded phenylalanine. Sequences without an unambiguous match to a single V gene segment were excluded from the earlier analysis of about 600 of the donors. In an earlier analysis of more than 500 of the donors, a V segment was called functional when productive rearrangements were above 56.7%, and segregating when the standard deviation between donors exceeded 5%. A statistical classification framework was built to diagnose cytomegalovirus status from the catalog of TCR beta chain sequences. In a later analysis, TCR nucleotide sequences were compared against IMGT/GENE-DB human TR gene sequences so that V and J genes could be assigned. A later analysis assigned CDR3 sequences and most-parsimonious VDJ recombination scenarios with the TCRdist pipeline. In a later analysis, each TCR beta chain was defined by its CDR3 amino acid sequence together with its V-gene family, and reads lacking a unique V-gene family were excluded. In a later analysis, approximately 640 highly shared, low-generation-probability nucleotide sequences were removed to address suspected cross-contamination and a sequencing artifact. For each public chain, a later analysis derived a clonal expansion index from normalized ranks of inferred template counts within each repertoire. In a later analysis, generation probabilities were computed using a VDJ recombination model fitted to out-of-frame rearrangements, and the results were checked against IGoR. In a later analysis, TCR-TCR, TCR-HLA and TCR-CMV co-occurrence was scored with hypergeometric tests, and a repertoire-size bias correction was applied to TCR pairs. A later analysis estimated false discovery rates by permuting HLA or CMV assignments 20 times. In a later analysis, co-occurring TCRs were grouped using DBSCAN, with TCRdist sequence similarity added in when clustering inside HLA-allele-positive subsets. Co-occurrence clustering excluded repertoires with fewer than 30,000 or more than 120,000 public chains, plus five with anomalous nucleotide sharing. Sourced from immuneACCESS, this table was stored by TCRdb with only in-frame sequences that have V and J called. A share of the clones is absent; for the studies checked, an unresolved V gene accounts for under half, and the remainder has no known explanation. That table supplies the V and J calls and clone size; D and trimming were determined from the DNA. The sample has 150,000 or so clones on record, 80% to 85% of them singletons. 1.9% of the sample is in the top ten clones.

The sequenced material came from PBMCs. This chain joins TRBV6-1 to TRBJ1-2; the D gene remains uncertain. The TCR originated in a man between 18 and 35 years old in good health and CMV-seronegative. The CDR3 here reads CASSVARVGYTF. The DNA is TGTGCCAGCAGTGTCGCCCGGGTAGGCTACACCTTC.